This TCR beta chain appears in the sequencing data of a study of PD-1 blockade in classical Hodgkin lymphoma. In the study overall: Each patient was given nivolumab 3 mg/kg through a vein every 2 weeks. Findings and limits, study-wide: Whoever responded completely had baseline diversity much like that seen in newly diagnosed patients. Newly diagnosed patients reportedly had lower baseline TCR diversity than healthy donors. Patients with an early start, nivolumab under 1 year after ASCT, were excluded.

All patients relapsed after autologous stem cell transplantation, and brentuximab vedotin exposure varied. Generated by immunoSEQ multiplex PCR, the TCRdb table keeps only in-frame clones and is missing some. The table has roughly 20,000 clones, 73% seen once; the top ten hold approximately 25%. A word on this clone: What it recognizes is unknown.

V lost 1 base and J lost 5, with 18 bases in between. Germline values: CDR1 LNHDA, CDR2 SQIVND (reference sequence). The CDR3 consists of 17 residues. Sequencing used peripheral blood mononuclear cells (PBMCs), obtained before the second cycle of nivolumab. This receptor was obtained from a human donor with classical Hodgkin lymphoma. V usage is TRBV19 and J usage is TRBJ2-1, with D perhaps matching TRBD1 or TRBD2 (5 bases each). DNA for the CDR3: TGTGCCAGTAGTATAGCGGCCGGGTCCGGGACGAACAATGAGCAGTTCTTC. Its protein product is CASSIAAGSGTNNEQFF.